The 10 T cell receptor beta chains given below trace back to one sample, sequenced in a study of blood T cell repertoires in COVID-19. Repertoires were generated with immunoSEQ multiplex PCR, while TCRdb's copy carries only in-frame clones and drops some. The profile shows some 50,000 clones, approximately 90% of them singletons. Sequencing input: peripheral blood. These receptors were collected from a man aged 40-55 years with acute or convalescent COVID-19.

In this sample, this clone turned up once. V usage is TRBV27 and J usage is TRBJ1-2; a weak D match, TRBD1 (6 bases). The CDR3 has 15 residues. From germline, CDR1 is MNHEY and CDR2 SMNVEV (reference sequence). V shed 6 bases and J shed 3 bases, with 17 bases lying between them. Here the CDR3 reads CASRSLGGRDYGYTF. The CDR3 bases are TGTGCCAGCAGGTCGCTGGGGGGGCGGGACTATGGCTACACCTTC.

The V and J genes are TRBV5-1 and TRBJ1-1, with 7 bases aligning to TRBD1. Trimming removed 4 bases from V and 8 bases from J; junction bases left unmatched: 11. Germline assignment: CDR1 SGHRS and CDR2 YFSETQ. This CDR3 spans 14 amino acids. CDR3 protein: CASSRGGEDREAFF. The CDR3 DNA reads TGCGCCAGCAGCCGCGGTGGCGAGGACAGGGAAGCTTTCTTT.

This chain connects TRBV5-1 to TRBJ1-1; maybe TRBD1 (5 bases). The germline gives CDR1 SGHRS, CDR2 YFSETQ. Trimming cost V 2 bases and J 1 base, with 6 bases left between them. The CDR3 has 13 amino acids. This CDR3 is CASSFTGNTEAFF. CDR3 in DNA: TGCGCCAGCAGCTTCACAGGGAACACTGAAGCTTTCTTT. The full variable domain, rest sourced from reference TRBV5-1 and TRBJ1-1, is KAGVTQTPRYLIKTRGQQVTLSCSPISGHRSVSWYQQTPGQGLQFLFEYFSETQRNKGNFPGRFSGRQFSNSRSEMNVSTLELGDSALYLCASSFTGNTEAFFGQGTRLTVV.

This sequence joins TRBV3-1 (or the pseudogene TRBV3-2) and TRBJ2-1; 7 positions match TRBD1. Germline V gene sequence: CDR1 LGHDT, CDR2 YNNKEL (reference sequence). Losses at the gene ends were 3 bases for V and 2 bases for J; bases not matched to a gene: 4. The CDR3 loop spans 15 amino acids. Here the CDR3 reads CASSQGQFPYNEQFF. The CDR3 DNA reads as TGTGCCAGCAGCCAGGGACAGTTCCCCTACAATGAGCAGTTCTTC.

The V and J genes are TRBV30 and TRBJ1-2; TRBD1 is a possible D gene (5 bases). The CDR3 is 14 residues long. Per germline, CDR1 GTSNPN and CDR2 SVGIG (reference sequence). Trimming cost V 8 bases and J 4 bases, with 20 bases left between them. The CDR3 DNA follows: TGTGCCCAGGGTCGGGGGGGTGTTTCCTATGGCTACACCTTC. Translation: CAQGRGGVSYGYTF.

The chain carries TRBV30 and TRBJ2-7; weak D call: TRBD1 (6 bases). The CDR3 spans 15 residues. CDR1 GTSNPN and CDR2 SVGIG come from the germline V gene (reference sequence). Trimming pared 5 bases from V and 7 bases from J, leaving 24 bases between. CDR3 bases: TGTGCCTGGTCGGCCCCCTCCCGAGGGGGAAAGGAGCAGTACTTC. Translation gives CAWSAPSRGGKEQYF.

This rearrangement joins TRBV5-1 to TRBJ1-2, with TRBD1 matching 8 bases. V dropped 0 bases and J dropped 5; count of bases not matched to a gene: 6. In germline, CDR1 is SGHRS, CDR2 YFSETQ. CDR3 length: 15 residues. This CDR3 reads CASSLGAGGEYGYTF. The CDR3, as DNA: TGCGCCAGCAGCTTGGGGGCAGGGGGCGAGTATGGCTACACCTTC.

The chain has TRBV18 and TRBJ2-7, with D tentatively TRBD2 (6 bases). CDR3 length: 14 amino acids. Trimming shortened V by 3 bases and J by 3 bases, and 12 bases separated the two germline ends. Germline V CDR1 and CDR2: KGHSH, LQKENI. CDR3 nucleotide sequence: TGTGCCAGCTCACCTCAGGCCGGGAGCTACGAGCAGTACTTC. This translates into CASSPQAGSYEQYF. The whole variable domain, filled in from reference TRBV18 and TRBJ2-7, reads NAGVMQNPRHLVRRRGQEARLRCSPMKGHSHVYWYRQLPEEGLKFMVYLQKENIIDESGMPKERFSAEFPKEGPSILRIQQVVRGDSAAYFCASSPQAGSYEQYFGPGTRLTVT.

The V gene is TRBV5-1, the J gene TRBJ2-1, with 7 bases matching TRBD2. J gave up 6 bases and V 7 bases, and 7 bases lay outside the gene matches. CDR3 length: 13 residues. CDR1 is SGHRS, CDR2 YFSETQ, per germline. The CDR3 DNA reads as TGCGCCAGCGGGACTACTGTCGCCAATGAGCAGTTCTTC. Encoded protein: CASGTTVANEQFF.

This sequence joins TRBV24-1 and TRBJ2-3, with D possibly TRBD2 on 5 matching bases. The CDR3 is made up of 12 amino acids. The V and J ends lost 10 bases and 0 bases respectively, with 7 bases between them. Germline V lookup: CDR1 KGHDR, CDR2 SFDVKD. CDR3 sequence: CATRGSTDTQYF. In DNA form, the CDR3 reads TGTGCCACGCGCGGGAGCACAGATACGCAGTATTTT.